This section outlines one T cell receptor (beta chain) sequence together with its context. In this sample, this clone turned up once. Its antigen specificity is not known. The input lacks base qualities; no much larger clone sits a single base away. At the DNA level, this CDR3 is encoded by other sequences in the same sample as well. The trial excluded patients who had a history of autoimmune disease or who were on systemic immunosuppression. In every dose cohort, peripheral blood was drawn for TCR sequencing at baseline, cycle 4 day 1, and cycle 7 day 1. Samples were obtained from an open-label, multicenter, first-in-human phase I dose-escalation trial of ivuxolimab. Adults with locally advanced or metastatic melanoma, renal cell carcinoma, hepatocellular carcinoma or head and neck squamous cell carcinoma were enrolled in the trial. CD4+ and CD8+ T cells were sorted separately from peripheral blood before TCR sequencing.

Genomic DNA was isolated from the sorted cells so that the TCRbeta CDR3 region could be sequenced. The immunoSEQ Assay was used to sequence the TCRbeta CDR3 regions. TCRdb re-hosts the immuneACCESS table, in-frame sequences only. Its copies lack some clones; in the studies checked, an unresolved V gene accounts for under half of them, and the cause for the rest is not known. Counted in this sample were just over 50,000 clones; about 80% of them appeared once. About 3.1% of the sample is in the top ten clones. From cysteine to phenylalanine, the CDR3 is 15 amino acids long. Only the CDR3 DNA stays, 45 bases, in frame from base 1. Trimming leaves V shorter by 1 base and J shorter by 2 bases, with the junction holding 2 bases beyond the gene matches. CDR1 SEHNR and CDR2 FQNEAQ are derived from the germline V gene (reference sequence). These data belong to a study of OX40 agonist ivuxolimab in advanced cancers. With respect to the entire study: Ivuxolimab was an agonistic, fully human IgG2 monoclonal antibody directed against OX40 (CD134), a costimulatory receptor. Intravenous ivuxolimab was administered to patients every 2 weeks at six dose levels: 0.01, 0.1, 0.3, 1.5, 3 and 10 mg/kg. Of the roughly 52 dose-escalation patients, hepatocellular carcinoma was present in about 20, melanoma in around 15, renal cell carcinoma in 9 and head and neck cancer in 9. In the dose-escalation cohort, around four fifths of patients were male, and the mean age was approximately 60 years, with a range of about 23 to 90. Patients were allowed to have had prior anti-PD-1, anti-PD-L1 or anti-CTLA-4 therapy, and 40% of the dose-escalation patients had been treated with checkpoint inhibitors. Partial responses were achieved by three dose-escalation patients, of whom one had hepatocellular carcinoma and two had cutaneous melanoma. The purpose of peripheral TCRbeta sequencing was to test whether ivuxolimab changed TCR sequence diversity and led to clonal T-cell expansion. The paper covers the monotherapy dose-escalation part of the phase I ivuxolimab trial, which included N ≈ 50 patients.

What the work shows at the level of the full study, not this receptor alone: After ivuxolimab, CD8+ T cells had more expanded clones than CD4+ T cells on average. Low levels of normalized T-cell clonal expansion were also seen in some nonresponding patients. Antigen specificity was not determined for the clonally expanded peripheral T cells. In the 0.1-3.0 mg/kg groups, partial responders had among the lowest normalized peripheral clonal expansion, particularly in CD8+ T cells. Clonal expansion of both CD4+ and CD8+ blood T cells was observed from baseline to week 6 at doses 0.1 to 3.0 mg/kg.

This material consisted of CD4+ or CD8+ T cells sorted from blood, taken in a trial of the OX40 agonist ivuxolimab. This receptor chain uses TRBV7-9 and TRBJ2-5; 9 middle bases align to TRBD2. The sequence was collected from an adult with an advanced solid tumor such as melanoma, head and neck, liver or kidney cancer. The DNA sequence is given as TGTGCCAGCAGCTTAGGAGCGGGGGGACAAGAGACCCAGTACTTC. It encodes CASSLGAGGQETQYF.